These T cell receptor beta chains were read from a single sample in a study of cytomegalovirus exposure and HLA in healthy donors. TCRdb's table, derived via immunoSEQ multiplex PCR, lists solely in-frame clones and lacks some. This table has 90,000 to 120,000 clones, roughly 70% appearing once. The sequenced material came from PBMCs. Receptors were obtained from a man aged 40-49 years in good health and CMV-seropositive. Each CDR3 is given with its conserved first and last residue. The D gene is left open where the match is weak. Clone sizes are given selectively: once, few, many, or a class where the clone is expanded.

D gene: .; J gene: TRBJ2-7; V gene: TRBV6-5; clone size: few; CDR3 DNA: TGTGCCAGCAGTTACGGCCTTTACTACGAGCAGTACTTC; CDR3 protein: CASSYGLYYEQYF
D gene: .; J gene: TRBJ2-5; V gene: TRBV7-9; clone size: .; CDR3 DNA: TGTGCCAGCAGCGTACAGGAACAAGAGACCCAGTACTTC; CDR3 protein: CASSVQEQETQYF
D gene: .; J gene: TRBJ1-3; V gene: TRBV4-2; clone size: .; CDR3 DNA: TGTGCCAGCTGGGGCCAAAGCTCTGGAAACACCATATATTTT; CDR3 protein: CASWGQSSGNTIYF
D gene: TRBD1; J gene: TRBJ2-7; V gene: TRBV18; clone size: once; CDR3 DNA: TGTGCCAGCTCACCCCGTCAGGGGGTCTACGAGCAGTACTTC; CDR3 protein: CASSPRQGVYEQYF
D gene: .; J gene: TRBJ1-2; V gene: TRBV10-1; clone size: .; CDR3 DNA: TGCGCCAGCAGTGGAGGGGGTGGAAGAATGACCTTC; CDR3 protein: CASSGGGGRMTF
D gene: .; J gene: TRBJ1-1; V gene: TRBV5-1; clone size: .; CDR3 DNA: TGCGCCAGCAGCTTGGGAGACAACGAAGCTTTCTTT; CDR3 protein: CASSLGDNEAFF
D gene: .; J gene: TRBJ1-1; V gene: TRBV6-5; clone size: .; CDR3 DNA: TGTGCCAGCAGTTTCACCACGGGGAACACTGAAGCTTTCTTT; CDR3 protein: CASSFTTGNTEAFF
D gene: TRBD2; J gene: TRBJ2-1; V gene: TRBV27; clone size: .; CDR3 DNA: TGTGCCAGCATGGGCGGACTAGCGGGTTACAATGAGCAGTTCTTC; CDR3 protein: CASMGGLAGYNEQFF
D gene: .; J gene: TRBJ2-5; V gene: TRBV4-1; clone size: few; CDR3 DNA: TGCGCCAGCAGCCAAGATCCCGGCGGCAGCCAAGAGACCCAGTACTTC; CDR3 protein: CASSQDPGGSQETQYF
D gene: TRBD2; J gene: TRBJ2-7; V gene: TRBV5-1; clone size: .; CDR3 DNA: TGCGCCAGCAGCTTGGTGGCTAGCGGCTACGAGCAGTACTTC; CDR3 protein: CASSLVASGYEQYF
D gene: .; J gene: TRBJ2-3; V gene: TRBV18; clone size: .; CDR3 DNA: TGTGCCAGCTCACCACTGACTAGTAGCACAGATACGCAGTATTTT; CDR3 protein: CASSPLTSSTDTQYF